Listed here are 20 T cell receptor beta chains from one sample, sequenced in a study of cytomegalovirus exposure and HLA in healthy donors. Primers included in the PCR were 60 Vbeta and 13 Jbeta primers. The assay was immunoSEQ multiplex PCR, and TCRdb's table has in-frame clones only and misses some. The data show around 120,000 clones, about 74% seen once. Specimen: PBMCs. All receptors come from a man aged 30 to 45 in good health and CMV-seronegative.

The chain uses TRBV11-3 and TRBJ2-3, with D perhaps matching TRBD2 (6 bases). Germline V gene data show CDR1 as SGHNT and CDR2 as YENEEA. The V and J ends lost 1 base and 0 bases respectively, with 11 bases between them. This CDR3 spans 16 amino acids. The chain's CDR3 is CASSLGVAVSTDTQYF. DNA of the CDR3: TGTGCCAGCAGCTTAGGAGTAGCGGTGAGCACAGATACGCAGTATTTT.

The chain uses TRBV9 and TRBJ1-3; 8 nucleotides align to TRBD1. The ends lost 2 bases at V and 0 bases at J; junction bases unmatched: 13. The CDR3 is 19 amino acids. In germline, CDR1 is SGDLS, CDR2 YYNGEE. CDR3 bases: TGTGCCAGCAGCGTCTGGAGAGAATTAGGGACAGGCTCTGGAAACACCATATATTTT. It is translated as CASSVWRELGTGSGNTIYF. Full variable domain (remainder filled in from reference TRBV9 and TRBJ1-3): DSGVTQTPKHLITATGQRVTLRCSPRSGDLSVYWYQQSLDQGLQFLIQYYNGEERAKGNILERFSAQQFPDLHSELNLSSLELGDSALYFCASSVWRELGTGSGNTIYFGEGSWLTVV.

CDR3 sequence reads: CASSQGVAGTSQETQYF. The CDR3 DNA follows: TGCGCCAGCAGCCAAGGGGTAGCGGGGACATCCCAAGAGACCCAGTACTTC. The chain employs TRBV4-1 and TRBJ2-5, with 8 positions matching TRBD2. Looked up from germline, CDR1 is MGHRA and CDR2 is YSYEKL. The CDR3 extends over 17 amino acids. The J segment lost 1 base and the V segment lost 1 base, leaving 8 bases of the junction unmatched.

V is TRBV5-4 and J is TRBJ2-7, with TRBD2 matching 10 bases. The CDR3 contains 15 residues. CDR1 and CDR2 from the germline V gene are SGHNT and YYREEE (reference sequence). After removal of 5 bases from V and 4 bases from J, the junction contained 9 bases not matched to a gene. The CDR3 DNA sequence: TGTGCCAGCAGAGACCAGCGGGAGGGCGTTTACGAGCAGTACTTC. It translates to CASRDQREGVYEQYF.

Details on this clone: Since the CDR3 does not end with the conserved phenylalanine or tryptophan, this likely comes from a read error. Because the CDR3's place on the DNA is in doubt, the DNA is left out and the CDR3 is given as listed by TCRdb. V and J are TRBV5-1 and TRBJ1-2; TRBD1 is the table's D call and was not checked against the DNA. The germline gives CDR1 SGHRS, CDR2 YFSETQ. Including both end residues, the CDR3 is 14 amino acids long. CDR3: CASSYIPGQELQQY.

This sequence joins TRBV6-1 and TRBJ2-5, with TRBD2 as a possible D gene (5 bases). CDR3 length equals 15 residues. Trimming took 1 base from V and 8 from J, leaving 17 bases between them. Germline V gene data show CDR1 as MNHNS and CDR2 as SASEGT. The CDR3 nucleotides are TGTGCCAGCAGTGAAGACGCTGGGAGACCTAGAACCCAGTACTTC. This translates into CASSEDAGRPRTQYF.

This chain joins TRBV5-1 and TRBJ1-2; TRBD1 agrees at 9 bases. J was trimmed by 3 bases and V by 2 bases; bases with no gene match: 5. The germline gives CDR1 SGHRS, CDR2 YFSETQ. This CDR3 has 15 residues. Here the CDR3 reads CASSLQGAEDYGYTF. The DNA of the CDR3 is TGCGCCAGCAGCTTACAGGGGGCAGAAGACTATGGCTACACCTTC.

The genes are TRBV19 and TRBJ1-2, with a possible D match to TRBD1 (5 bases). The CDR3 has 14 amino acids. V lost 5 bases to trimming and J lost 9 bases, with 19 bases between them. Per the germline V gene, CDR1 is LNHDA and CDR2 is SQIVND (reference sequence). The CDR3 loop reads CASSLLQGRDSYTF. As DNA, the CDR3 is TGTGCCAGTAGTCTCCTCCAGGGAAGAGACAGCTACACCTTC.

The gene calls are TRBV27 and TRBJ1-4; 9 bases agree with TRBD1. After removal of 5 bases from V and 4 bases from J, the junction contained 8 bases not matched to a gene. CDR3 length: 16 residues. The V gene's germline CDR1 is MNHEY and CDR2 SMNVEV (reference sequence). The CDR3 loop reads CASSPTPTGGNEKLFF. DNA of the CDR3: TGTGCCAGCAGTCCGACCCCGACAGGGGGTAATGAAAAACTGTTTTTT.

This sequence joins TRBV9 and TRBJ1-2; 7 bases are a match to TRBD1. This CDR3 is built from 17 residues. V lost 2 bases and J lost 0; bases outside the gene matches: 10. Germline V gives CDR1 SGDLS, CDR2 YYNGEE. CDR3 in amino acids: CASSVLSDRVPNYGYTF. Here the CDR3 DNA reads TGTGCCAGCAGCGTGCTCTCCGACAGGGTCCCTAACTATGGCTACACCTTC.

The chain couples TRBV19 to TRBJ1-3, with D possibly being TRBD1 (6 bases). The CDR3 sequence is 15 residues long. The V gene's germline CDR1 is LNHDA and CDR2 SQIVND (reference sequence). Between the trimmed V and J ends, which lost 5 bases and 1 base, there was a span of 12 bases. CDR3 in DNA: TGTGCCAGTAGTTTTCGGGGGGCGTCTGGAAACACCATATATTTT. Its translation is CASSFRGASGNTIYF.

The chain couples TRBV19 to TRBJ2-5; maybe TRBD2 (5 bases). The V gene's germline CDR1 is LNHDA and CDR2 SQIVND (reference sequence). The CDR3 has 15 residues. V was trimmed by 3 bases and J by 5 bases, leaving 16 bases between them. As DNA, the CDR3 is TGTGCCAGTAGTATTTTTTCGGGGAGAGAGGAGACCCAGTACTTC. Residues: CASSIFSGREETQYF. Full variable domain (outside the CDR3, taken from reference TRBV19 and TRBJ2-5): DGGITQSPKYLFRKEGQNVTLSCEQNLNHDAMYWYRQDPGQGLRLIYYSQIVNDFQKGDIAEGYSVSREKKESFPLTVTSAQKNPTAFYLCASSIFSGREETQYFGPGTRLLVL.

V usage is TRBV27 and J usage is TRBJ1-2, with TRBD1 as a possible D gene (5 bases). In germline, CDR1 is MNHEY, CDR2 SMNVEV (reference sequence). The V end was cut by 2 bases, the J end by 4 bases, with 14 bases between. This CDR3 has 15 residues. Here the CDR3 DNA reads TGTGCCAGCAGTTTAGCATACCAGGGAAGCTATGGCTACACCTTC. This gives the protein CASSLAYQGSYGYTF.

The chain recombines TRBV6-6 with TRBJ1-2, with a tentative D call TRBD1 (6 bases). Germline V gene sequence: CDR1 MNHNY, CDR2 SVGAGI (reference sequence). The CDR3 runs to 14 residues. V dropped 5 bases and J dropped 2 bases, with 12 bases sitting between them. CDR3 in amino acids: CASSRQEENYGYTF. Here the CDR3 DNA reads TGTGCCAGCAGTCGACAGGAGGAGAACTATGGCTACACCTTC.

The chain combines TRBV29-1 with TRBJ1-2; no definite D call. With 0 bases removed from V and 4 bases from J, the gap between germline ends came to 9 bases. In germline, CDR1 is SQVTM, CDR2 ANQGSEA. The CDR3 sequence is 13 residues long. The CDR3 nucleotides are TGCAGCGTTGAAGATCGAGATTTCTATGGCTACACCTTC. Its translation: CSVEDRDFYGYTF.

J is TRBJ1-6 and V is TRBV5-6; TRBD1 matches at 7 bases. Germline CDR1 SGHDT, CDR2 YYEEEE. The CDR3 has 13 amino acids. The junction had 1 base not matched to a gene; V was cut back by 4 bases and J by 6 bases. The CDR3 is CASSRDSNSPLHF. The CDR3 DNA follows: TGTGCCAGCAGCCGGGACAGTAATTCACCCCTCCACTTT.

The V gene is TRBV28, the J gene TRBJ1-2; TRBD1 aligns across 7 bases. The trim removed 1 base at V and 7 bases at J, leaving 9 bases unmatched. Germline V gene data show CDR1 as MDHEN and CDR2 as SYDVKM. The length of the CDR3 is 15 residues. The CDR3 coding sequence is TGTGCCAGCAGTTTATTCGGCAGGGGGAACACTGGCTACACCTTC. Protein product: CASSLFGRGNTGYTF.

This clone was seen just once. CDR3 sequence (DNA): TGTGCCAGTAGTATAGGACTATTCGGCACTGAAGCTTTCTTT. This encodes CASSIGLFGTEAFF. This chain uses TRBV19 with TRBJ1-1; D uncertain. Trimming removed 1 base from V and 4 bases from J, with 10 bases in between. Looked up from germline, CDR1 is LNHDA and CDR2 is SQIVND (reference sequence). The CDR3 has 14 residues.

This clone was seen only a few times. This chain joins TRBV2 and TRBJ1-5; weak D call: TRBD1 (5 bases). Germline V CDR1 and CDR2: SNHLY, FYNNEI. V was pared by 8 bases and J by 6 bases, with 26 bases between. The CDR3 totals 17 residues. The CDR3 reads CASPTPLRGGSSQPQHF. The CDR3 DNA sequence: TGTGCCAGCCCAACCCCATTACGGGGGGGGAGTAGTCAGCCCCAGCATTTT.

This clone turned up a few times. V is TRBV6-5 and J is TRBJ1-3; no clear D gene. Germline CDR1 MNHEY, CDR2 SVGAGI. V lost 6 bases and J 0 bases, leaving 12 bases between the germline ends. The CDR3 sequence is 15 residues long. CDR3 protein: CASSRGDSSGNTIYF. Here the CDR3 DNA reads TGTGCCAGCAGCCGGGGTGACTCCTCTGGAAACACCATATATTTT.